A single T cell receptor (beta chain) is shown here with its context. Its antigen is as yet unknown. This sample is part of a study of monozygotic twins with inflammatory bowel disease. Whole-study results and caveats: Healthy twins showed more clonotype sharing with others than IBD patients, especially patients with disease activity.

Making cDNA involved eight separate reactions per sample. TCRdb reprocessed the 5' RACE reads, keeping one entry per CDR3 protein, no DNA. Seen in this sample are 80,000 or so distinct CDR3 sequences; the ten most common clones hold around 7.2%. Staff drew a roughly 2.5 ml blood sample from each donor. Germline loops: CDR1 DFQATT, CDR2 SNEGSKA (reference sequence). The CDR3 consists of 16 residues. This chain joins TRBV20-1 and TRBJ2-1; the TCRdb D gene call, TRBD1, has no DNA to confirm it. The source is a human donor with ulcerative colitis or Crohn's disease, or a healthy co-twin of an affected twin (not recorded which). Sequencing was carried out using blood. CDR3 protein: CSARDQGARTYNEQFF.